The next 21 T cell receptor beta chains were all read from a single sample in a study of T cell responses to AZD1222 COVID-19 vaccine. Data came from immunoSEQ multiplex PCR; TCRdb stores just in-frame clones and leaves some out. Among 150,000 or so clones, 90% to 95% were seen once, and the ten largest hold 2% to 2.5%. The specimen was peripheral blood, collected on day 0 of AZD1222 vaccination. The receptors come from an adult in good health.

This chain uses TRBV12-3 or TRBV12-4 with TRBJ1-5; D might be TRBD1 (6 bases). This CDR3 has 12 amino acids. V was cut by 5 bases and J by 7 bases, with 9 bases left in between. The CDR3, as DNA: TGTGCCAGCAGTCTCCAGGGGCAGCCCCAGCATTTT. Translated, it gives CASSLQGQPQHF.

V usage is TRBV25-1 and J usage is TRBJ2-1; 10 nucleotides align to TRBD2. J was trimmed by 9 bases and V by 1 base; bases with no gene match: 9. The germline V gene has CDR1 MGHDK and CDR2 SYGVNS. The CDR3 consists of 16 residues. The CDR3 protein is CASSELVAGGLGEQFF. The CDR3, as DNA: TGTGCCAGCAGTGAATTAGTAGCGGGGGGCCTGGGTGAGCAGTTCTTC.

The CDR3 protein is CASSLRGPEAFF. The CDR3 nucleotides read TGTGCCAGCAGCTTACGTGGGCCTGAAGCTTTCTTT. This rearrangement joins TRBV5-6 to TRBJ1-1; D not resolved. V shed 2 bases and J shed 6 bases, with 8 bases lying between them. The germline V gene has CDR1 SGHDT and CDR2 YYEEEE. CDR3 length equals 12 residues.

This clone was recorded only once. The V gene is TRBV6-5, the J gene TRBJ2-2; possibly TRBD1 or TRBD2 for D (5 bases each). V gave up 0 bases and J gave up 4 bases, with 9 bases separating them. This CDR3 region has 15 residues. Germline V lookup: CDR1 MNHEY, CDR2 SVGAGI. This chain's CDR3 is CASSYSGAGTGELFF. The DNA for the CDR3 is TGTGCCAGCAGTTACTCCGGGGCGGGCACCGGGGAGCTGTTTTTT.

This chain connects TRBV9 to TRBJ2-2; 14 nucleotides align to TRBD2. V lost 4 bases and J lost 4; bases outside the gene matches: 12. Per germline, CDR1 SGDLS and CDR2 YYNGEE. The CDR3 length is 19 residues. CDR3 sequence reads: CASSLTSGRARGTTGELFF. The CDR3 DNA sequence: TGTGCCAGCAGCTTGACTAGCGGGAGGGCTAGGGGGACCACCGGGGAGCTGTTTTTT.

This clone was seen a handful of times. The chain has TRBV5-1 and TRBJ1-4; D not certain. V lost 1 base to trimming and J lost 3 bases, with 10 bases between them. The CDR3 loop spans 15 amino acids. Germline loops: CDR1 SGHRS, CDR2 YFSETQ. The CDR3 region is CASSLRGIPNEKLFF. The CDR3 DNA reads TGCGCCAGCAGCTTGCGGGGTATCCCTAATGAAAAACTGTTTTTT. Complete variable domain (other parts from reference TRBV5-1 and TRBJ1-4): KAGVTQTPRYLIKTRGQQVTLSCSPISGHRSVSWYQQTPGQGLQFLFEYFSETQRNKGNFPGRFSGRQFSNSRSEMNVSTLELGDSALYLCASSLRGIPNEKLFFGSGTQLSVL.

This clone was counted a single time. This chain connects TRBV6-5 to TRBJ2-1; 9 bases align to TRBD1. The V gene end was trimmed by 6 bases and the J gene end by 8 bases; junction bases not matched to a gene: 8. Germline CDR1 and CDR2: MNHEY and SVGAGI. The CDR3 spans 14 residues. As DNA, the CDR3 is TGTGCCAGCAGCCCCGGGACAGGGAACGATGAGCAGTTCTTC. It encodes CASSPGTGNDEQFF.

The chain couples TRBV2 to TRBJ2-3; D not resolved. Germline CDR1 is SNHLY and CDR2 is FYNNEI. Trimming stripped 6 bases from V and 5 bases from J, with 12 bases between. The CDR3 totals 13 residues. The CDR3: CASRQEVGDTQYF. The DNA of the CDR3 is TGTGCCAGCAGGCAAGAAGTGGGAGATACGCAGTATTTT.

The rearrangement joins TRBV7-2 to TRBJ2-2; D unresolved. Germline V gene lookup returns CDR1 SGHTA and CDR2 FQGNSA. The CDR3 length is 13 residues. The V gene lost 6 bases and the J gene lost 6 bases, with 11 bases spanning the gap. The CDR3: CASSTVESGELFF. In DNA, the CDR3 is TGTGCCAGCAGTACGGTGGAGTCCGGGGAGCTGTTTTTT. The whole variable domain, filled in from reference TRBV7-2 and TRBJ2-2, reads GAGVSQSPSNKVTEKGKDVELRCDPISGHTALYWYRQSLGQGLEFLIYFQGNSAPDKSGLPSDRFSAERTGGSVSTLTIQRTQQEDSAVYLCASSTVESGELFFGEGSRLTVL.

The chain has TRBV5-1 and TRBJ1-6; D possibly corresponds to TRBD1 (5 bases). The germline CDR1 and CDR2 sequences are SGHRS and YFSETQ. The length of the CDR3 is 17 residues. The ends were cut back, 0 bases at V and 0 bases at J, with 10 bases in the middle. CDR3 protein: CASSLATASSYNSPLHF. The CDR3 DNA reads TGCGCCAGCAGCTTGGCGACAGCGAGCTCCTATAATTCACCCCTCCACTTT.

The chain has TRBV6-5 and TRBJ2-5; possibly TRBD1 or TRBD2 for D (6 bases each). This CDR3 has 14 amino acids. V lost 6 bases, J lost 4 bases, and 15 bases lay in between. Germline CDR1 and CDR2: MNHEY and SVGAGI. The CDR3 is CASSLRGQRETQYF. The DNA of the CDR3 is TGTGCCAGCAGCCTACGGGGGCAGCGAGAGACCCAGTACTTC.

This chain uses TRBV11-2 with TRBJ1-5; D is unresolved. CDR1 and CDR2 (germline): SGHAT, FQNNGV. The CDR3 consists of 13 residues. The germline V and J ends were trimmed by 3 bases and 6 bases, with 9 bases remaining between them. The chain's CDR3 is CASSFEVLQPQHF. The CDR3 DNA reads TGTGCCAGCAGCTTTGAGGTTCTTCAGCCCCAGCATTTT.

This chain connects TRBV12-5 to TRBJ1-5; 8 nucleotides line up with TRBD1. CDR1 is LGHNT and CDR2 is FRNRAP in the germline V gene. With 6 bases clipped from V and 6 bases from J, the junction kept 25 bases outside the gene matches. CDR3 length: 20 amino acids. The CDR3 region has the DNA TGTGCTAGTGGATCAAAAGGACAGGGAGGGCTTCCGGAGGGCGGTCAGCCCCAGCATTTT. Translating gives CASGSKGQGGLPEGGQPQHF.

This chain uses TRBV3-1 (or the pseudogene TRBV3-2) with TRBJ2-7; D is perhaps TRBD2 (6 bases). The CDR3 is 16 amino acids. V was clipped by 4 bases and J by 2 bases, with 18 bases between them. From germline, CDR1 is LGHDT and CDR2 YNNKEL (reference sequence). The CDR3 DNA reads as TGTGCCAGCAGCCCTCGGTTCGGCGAGCGGGCCTACGAGCAGTACTTC. This translates into CASSPRFGERAYEQYF.

The chain joins TRBV6-2 or TRBV6-3 to TRBJ2-7; D may be TRBD2 (5 bases). The CDR3 is made up of 15 amino acids. Germline V lookup: CDR1 MNHEY, CDR2 SVGEGT. The V end lost 6 bases, the J end lost 2 bases, and 17 bases lay between the germline ends. The CDR3 protein is CASSLGLTATYEQYF. In DNA form, the CDR3 reads TGTGCCAGCAGCCTAGGACTGACGGCAACCTACGAGCAGTACTTC.

The rearrangement links TRBV6-6 to TRBJ2-7; no clear D gene. Germline CDR1 reads MNHNY; CDR2 reads SVGAGI (reference sequence). Trimming cost V 0 bases and J 3 bases, with 9 bases left between them. CDR3 length equals 14 residues. CDR3 in amino acids: CASSYSLSNYEQYF. The CDR3 nucleotides are TGTGCCAGCAGTTACTCGCTCTCGAACTACGAGCAGTACTTC.

The chain joins TRBV7-6 to TRBJ2-7, with TRBD2 as a possible D gene (7 bases). The length of the CDR3 is 15 residues. CDR1 is SGHVS and CDR2 is FNYEAQ in the germline V gene. The germline V and J ends were trimmed by 1 base and 1 base, with 11 bases remaining between them. The CDR3 region has the DNA TGTGCCAGCAGCTTAGTCGAGGGGGGGTCCTACGAGCAGTACTTC. Translation gives CASSLVEGGSYEQYF.

J is TRBJ1-5 and V is TRBV7-2; 8 nucleotides match TRBD1. V shed 5 bases, J shed 1 base, and the junction held 7 bases outside the gene matches. The CDR3 totals 16 residues. The V gene's germline CDR1 is SGHTA and CDR2 FQGNSA. CDR3 region: CASSIGQGGSNQPQHF. The DNA for the CDR3 is TGTGCCAGCAGCATAGGACAGGGAGGCAGCAATCAGCCCCAGCATTTT.

The chain has TRBV4-3 and TRBJ1-1; D is undetermined. The germline CDR1 and CDR2 sequences are LGHNA and YSLEER. CDR3 length equals 11 residues. V was shortened by 1 base and J by 10 bases, with 7 bases between the two germline ends. For the CDR3, the DNA is TGCGCCAGCAGCCAAGGGTCGGGAGCTTTCTTT. Its protein product is CASSQGSGAFF.

This CDR3 is CASSLRHGAQGEKLFF. The CDR3 region has the DNA TGCGCCAGCAGCCTACGACATGGGGCCCAGGGTGAAAAACTGTTTTTT. V gene TRBV5-1 combines with J gene TRBJ1-4, with D perhaps matching TRBD1 (5 bases). CDR1 and CDR2 (germline): SGHRS, YFSETQ. V was shortened by 4 bases and J by 7 bases, with 20 bases between the two germline ends. The CDR3 has 16 residues.

This clone was seen only once. The rearrangement links TRBV6-5 to TRBJ1-3; D not resolved. Trimming left V 3 bases short and J 1 base short, with 7 bases between. This CDR3 has 14 residues. From germline, CDR1 is MNHEY and CDR2 SVGAGI. CDR3: CASSYAGSGNTIYF. As DNA, the CDR3 is TGTGCCAGCAGTTATGCGGGGTCTGGAAACACCATATATTTT.